The 32 T cell receptor beta chains presented below share a single source sample, sequenced in a study of blood T cell repertoires in COVID-19. Measured with immunoSEQ multiplex PCR; TCRdb has only the in-frame clones, and not every one. This sample has tens of thousands of clones, with around nine tenths found just once. The sequenced material came from peripheral blood. The receptor source for this set is a man aged 60 to 75 with active or convalescent COVID-19.

V gene TRBV21-1 combines with J gene TRBJ2-7; the listed D gene, TRBD1, was not tested against the DNA. TRBV21-1 is shown as a pseudogene. This CDR3 contains 15 residues. The CDR3 DNA sequence: TGTGCCAGCAGCAAAGTTTCCGGACAGGGAGAACAGCAGTACTTC. As protein: CASSKVSGQGEQQYF.

This rearrangement joins TRBV5-4 to TRBJ2-5; 10 bases align to TRBD2. Unmatched junction bases numbered 4, after V lost 0 bases and J lost 2 bases. CDR1 is SGHNT, CDR2 YYREEE, per germline (reference sequence). CDR3 size: 16 residues. CDR3 sequence reads: CASSLDGLAAQETQYF. The CDR3 DNA is TGTGCCAGCAGCTTGGATGGACTAGCGGCACAAGAGACCCAGTACTTC.

This sequence joins TRBV20-1 and TRBJ2-5, with a weak D call TRBD2 (6 bases). Per germline, CDR1 DFQATT and CDR2 SNEGSKA (reference sequence). With 3 bases removed from V and 5 bases from J, the gap between germline ends came to 16 bases. The CDR3 covers 14 residues. CDR3 sequence (DNA): TGCAGTGCTAGTAGGACTACGTATGGGGAGACCCAGTACTTC. Residues: CSASRTTYGETQYF.

This clone appeared a few times. The gene calls are TRBV9 and TRBJ2-7; TRBD1 aligns across 10 bases. In germline, CDR1 is SGDLS, CDR2 YYNGEE. The CDR3 length is 15 residues. Losses at the gene ends were 0 bases for V and 2 bases for J; bases not matched to a gene: 2. CDR3 amino acids: CASSVEGQGTYEQYF. The CDR3 region has the DNA TGTGCCAGCAGCGTAGAGGGACAGGGGACCTACGAGCAGTACTTC.

This chain joins TRBV7-8 and TRBJ1-6; D gene uncertain. The V end lost 0 bases, the J end lost 2 bases, and 8 bases lay between the germline ends. Germline V gene data show CDR1 as SGHVS and CDR2 as FQNEAQ. The CDR3 loop spans 16 amino acids. The chain's CDR3 is CASSLAGTTYNSPLHF. In nucleotides, the CDR3 is TGTGCCAGCAGCTTAGCGGGCACAACCTATAATTCACCCCTCCACTTT.

V usage is TRBV2 and J usage is TRBJ2-7, with TRBD1 identical over 9 bases. There are 15 residues in the CDR3. With V trimmed by 6 bases and J by 4 bases, 10 bases remained unmatched. Germline V gene sequence: CDR1 SNHLY, CDR2 FYNNEI. CDR3 in DNA: TGTGCCAGCAGCGTCTACGGGACAGGGCTTTACGAGCAGTACTTC. Translation: CASSVYGTGLYEQYF.

V usage is TRBV28 and J usage is TRBJ2-7; 7 bases agree with TRBD1. The CDR3 has 12 residues. Germline trimming cut 7 bases from V and 6 bases from J; bases unmatched to any gene: 6. The germline gives CDR1 MDHEN, CDR2 SYDVKM. CDR3 nucleotides: TGTGCCAGCATCACAGGGGTTGGCGAGCAGTACTTC. Translated: CASITGVGEQYF.

This clone came up once. This sequence joins TRBV4-1 and TRBJ2-3, with TRBD1 identical over 8 bases. The CDR3 totals 16 residues. Looked up from germline, CDR1 is MGHRA and CDR2 is YSYEKL. The J segment lost 0 bases and the V segment lost 3 bases, leaving 5 bases of the junction unmatched. This CDR3 reads CASSQTTGESTDTQYF. The CDR3 DNA reads as TGCGCCAGCAGCCAGACGACAGGGGAGAGCACAGATACGCAGTATTTT.

The rearrangement uses TRBV27 and TRBJ2-6; 8 bases are a match to TRBD1. The CDR3 is made up of 19 amino acids. Germline V gene data show CDR1 as MNHEY and CDR2 as SMNVEV (reference sequence). Trimming at V came to 6 bases and at J to 1 base, leaving 14 bases not matched to a gene. The CDR3 coding sequence is TGTGCCAGCAGCCGTTTCGCGGGCCGACAGGGGTCTGGGGCCAACGTCCTGACTTTC. Translated: CASSRFAGRQGSGANVLTF. The entire variable domain, with the rest obtained from reference TRBV27 and TRBJ2-6, is as follows: EAQVTQNPRYLITVTGKKLTVTCSQNMNHEYMSWYRQDPGLGLRQIYYSMNVEVTDKGDVPEGYKVSRKEKRNFPLILESPSPNQTSLYFCASSRFAGRQGSGANVLTFGAGSRLTVL.

This clone appeared once. The V and J genes are TRBV6-5 and TRBJ2-5; TRBD2 matches 7 bases. This CDR3 has 14 amino acids. The germline CDR1 and CDR2 sequences are MNHEY and SVGAGI. Trimming took 7 bases from V and 1 from J; bases not matched to a gene: 6. This CDR3 reads CASNRDYSQETQYF. CDR3 sequence (DNA): TGTGCCAGCAACCGGGACTACAGCCAAGAGACCCAGTACTTC.

The chain joins TRBV10-3 to TRBJ1-1; a possible D gene is TRBD1 (6 bases). The CDR3 has 12 residues. V lost 3 bases to trimming and J lost 8 bases, with 10 bases between them. Germline V gene data show CDR1 as ENHRY and CDR2 as SYGVKD. CDR3 DNA sequence: TGTGCCATCAGTGAAGGGGGGGTAGAAGCTTTCTTT. Translation: CAISEGGVEAFF.

This chain uses TRBV7-2 with TRBJ2-5; perhaps TRBD2 as D (7 bases). Germline lookup yields CDR1 SGHTA and CDR2 FQGNSA. Trimming left V 5 bases short and J 5 bases short, with 18 bases between. CDR3 length equals 15 residues. CDR3 nucleotide sequence: TGTGCCAGCAGCATACAAGTCGGGGGGCCCGAGACCCAGTACTTC. Protein sequence: CASSIQVGGPETQYF.

J is TRBJ1-2 and V is TRBV6-4, with 7 bases fitting TRBD1. This CDR3 spans 14 amino acids. The germline V gene has CDR1 MRHNA and CDR2 SNTAGT. V lost 0 bases, J lost 8 bases, and 6 bases stayed unmatched. This chain's CDR3 is CASSDSDREKGYTF. The CDR3 nucleotides are TGTGCCAGCAGTGACTCTGACAGGGAGAAGGGCTACACCTTC.

The V call is TRBV29-1, the J call TRBJ1-2; no firm D call. The germline V and J ends were trimmed by 4 bases and 1 base, with 16 bases remaining between them. The CDR3 runs to 15 residues. The V gene's germline CDR1 is SQVTM and CDR2 ANQGSEA. For the CDR3, the DNA is TGCAGCGTTGGGGTCAGGCAGCCGTTTAACTATGGCTACACCTTC. Translated, it gives CSVGVRQPFNYGYTF.

The chain links TRBV5-1 to TRBJ2-7, with TRBD1 matching over 8 bases. CDR1 SGHRS and CDR2 YFSETQ come from the germline V gene. This CDR3 comprises 16 residues. Trimming removed 1 base from V and 3 bases from J; junction bases left unmatched: 9. CDR3 bases: TGCGCCAGCAGCTTGCCGAGACAGGGGCCTTACTACGAGCAGTACTTC. Its translation is CASSLPRQGPYYEQYF.

This chain uses TRBV7-9 with TRBJ1-1; 9 nucleotides align to TRBD1. This CDR3 spans 15 amino acids. CDR1 is SEHNR and CDR2 is FQNEAQ in the germline V gene (reference sequence). J lost 2 bases, V lost 5 bases, and 6 bases had no gene match. The chain's CDR3 is CASSVWDRANTEAFF. CDR3 bases: TGTGCCAGCAGCGTATGGGACAGGGCTAACACTGAAGCTTTCTTT. The complete variable domain, with remaining parts taken from reference TRBV7-9 and TRBJ1-1, reads DTGVSQNPRHKITKRGQNVTFRCDPISEHNRLYWYRQTLGQGPEFLTYFQNEAQLEKSRLLSDRFSAERPKGSFSTLEIQRTEQGDSAMYLCASSVWDRANTEAFFGQGTRLTVV.

This clone was seen only a few times. The V call is TRBV5-6, the J call TRBJ2-5; D may be TRBD1 (5 bases). The length of the CDR3 is 11 residues. Trimming left V 5 bases short and J 5 bases short, with 7 bases between. Germline CDR1 SGHDT, CDR2 YYEEEE. CDR3 coding DNA: TGTGCCAGCAGTCAGGGTGAGACCCAGTACTTC. Translated, it gives CASSQGETQYF.

The chain is built from TRBV2 and TRBJ1-5; 7 positions agree with TRBD1. The CDR3 is 15 residues long. Losses at the gene ends were 5 bases for V and 2 bases for J; bases not matched to a gene: 6. Germline V lookup: CDR1 SNHLY, CDR2 FYNNEI. The chain's CDR3 is CASSFDREGNQPQHF. In nucleotides, the CDR3 is TGTGCCAGCAGTTTCGACAGGGAAGGCAATCAGCCCCAGCATTTT. The full variable domain, in which reference TRBV2 and TRBJ1-5 provide the parts outside the CDR3, is EPEVTQTPSHQVTQMGQEVILRCVPISNHLYFYWYRQILGQKVEFLVSFYNNEISEKSEIFDDQFSVERPDGSNFTLKIRSTKLEDSAMYFCASSFDREGNQPQHFGDGTRLSIL.

This sequence joins TRBV19 and TRBJ2-2; D remains unclear. Germline V CDR1 and CDR2: LNHDA, SQIVND (reference sequence). V lost 5 bases to trimming and J lost 4 bases, with 14 bases between them. The length of the CDR3 is 15 residues. The CDR3 nucleotides read TGTGCCAGTAGTGCTACAGTCATGGGCACCGGGGAGCTGTTTTTT. Protein product: CASSATVMGTGELFF.

The chain links TRBV5-1 to TRBJ2-3, with 7 bases lining up with TRBD1. CDR3 length: 17 amino acids. V was clipped by 4 bases and J by 0 bases; unmatched bases: 11. Germline values: CDR1 SGHRS, CDR2 YFSETQ. The CDR3 DNA reads as TGCGCCAGCAGCCTGGACAGGCCAGGGGGTAGCACAGATACGCAGTATTTT. Amino acid sequence: CASSLDRPGGSTDTQYF.

The V and J genes are TRBV11-2 and TRBJ2-2, with D uncertain. In germline, CDR1 is SGHAT, CDR2 FQNNGV. The CDR3 has 13 amino acids. Deletions cut 2 bases from V and 7 bases from J, with 8 bases between. The CDR3 loop reads CASSLFSGGELFF. CDR3 nucleotides: TGTGCCAGCAGCTTATTTTCGGGCGGGGAGCTGTTTTTT.

The V call is TRBV5-6, the J call TRBJ1-4; maybe TRBD1 (6 bases). Trimming left V 4 bases short and J 4 bases short, with 14 bases between. CDR1 and CDR2 from the germline V gene are SGHDT and YYEEEE. The CDR3 consists of 15 residues. Here the CDR3 DNA reads TGTGCCAGCAGCCTAGTGGGACACCTTAATGAAAAACTGTTTTTT. It translates to CASSLVGHLNEKLFF. Complete variable domain (other parts from reference TRBV5-6 and TRBJ1-4): DAGVTQSPTHLIKTRGQQVTLRCSPKSGHDTVSWYQQALGQGPQFIFQYYEEEERQRGNFPDRFSGHQFPNYSSELNVNALLLGDSALYLCASSLVGHLNEKLFFGSGTQLSVL.

The J gene is TRBJ2-5, the V gene TRBV2; a possible D gene is TRBD1 (5 bases). The V end was cut by 0 bases, the J end by 6 bases, with 14 bases between. Germline loops: CDR1 SNHLY, CDR2 FYNNEI. This CDR3 region has 15 residues. The DNA of the CDR3 is TGTGCCAGCAGTGAAGCGCTTCCAGGGCGGAAGACCCAGTACTTC. Encoded protein: CASSEALPGRKTQYF.

The chain joins TRBV7-5 to TRBJ2-1; TRBD2, the table's D call, lacks a check against the DNA. TRBV7-5 is recorded as a pseudogene. The CDR3 extends over 19 amino acids. The CDR3 protein is CVRSLDGGQGGDGPHQQFF. The CDR3 DNA follows: TGTGTCAGAAGCTTAGACGGGGGTCAGGGAGGGGACGGCCCCCATCAGCAGTTCTTC.

The chain couples TRBV29-1 to TRBJ1-3, with a weak D call TRBD1 (5 bases). Trimming cost V 6 bases and J 11 bases, with 20 bases left between them. This CDR3 comprises 13 residues. Germline assignment: CDR1 SQVTM and CDR2 ANQGSEA. CDR3 bases: TGCAGCGTAGGGGAAGGGAATAATACCCCCATATATTTT. Translated, it gives CSVGEGNNTPIYF.

A few counts support this clone. The genes are TRBV3-1 (or the pseudogene TRBV3-2) and TRBJ1-2; 7 positions agree with TRBD1. This CDR3 contains 15 residues. The junction had 6 bases not matched to a gene; V was cut back by 1 base and J by 4 bases. In germline, CDR1 is LGHDT, CDR2 YNNKEL (reference sequence). In DNA form, the CDR3 reads TGTGCCAGCAGCCAAGCGGGACAGCACCGCTATGGCTACACCTTC. Translated: CASSQAGQHRYGYTF.

The chain carries TRBV29-1 and TRBJ2-5; 8 nucleotides match TRBD2. The germline V gene encodes CDR1 SQVTM and CDR2 ANQGSEA. CDR3 size: 13 residues. J lost 1 base, V lost 4 bases, and 2 bases had no gene match. The CDR3 here is CSVGAGVQETQYF. DNA for the CDR3: TGCAGCGTTGGAGCGGGAGTCCAAGAGACCCAGTACTTC.

The chain couples TRBV18 to TRBJ2-5, with D uncertain. Germline-derived CDR1 and CDR2 are KGHSH and LQKENI. The germline V and J ends were trimmed by 3 bases and 5 bases, with 10 bases remaining between them. The CDR3 is 13 amino acids. CDR3 region: CASSPPSPETQYF. DNA of the CDR3: TGTGCCAGCTCACCCCCGAGCCCCGAGACCCAGTACTTC.

This chain links TRBV5-1 with TRBJ1-5; no firm D call. This CDR3 has 16 residues. Trimming shortened V by 0 bases and J by 0 bases, and 10 bases separated the two germline ends. Germline V CDR1 and CDR2: SGHRS, YFSETQ. The CDR3 coding sequence is TGCGCCAGCAGCTTGGAGCCGACTATTAGCAATCAGCCCCAGCATTTT. The encoded protein is CASSLEPTISNQPQHF.

J is TRBJ2-7 and V is TRBV7-6, with 10 positions matching TRBD1. V lost 1 base to trimming and J lost 6 bases; unmatched junction nucleotides: 6. The CDR3 spans 15 residues. CDR1 and CDR2 (germline): SGHVS, FNYEAQ. The CDR3 DNA is TGTGCCAGCAGCTTAGAGGGGACAGGGGAAGGCGAGCAGTACTTC. This sequence encodes CASSLEGTGEGEQYF.

J is TRBJ1-5 and V is TRBV6-2 or TRBV6-3, with TRBD1 as a possible D gene (6 bases). The CDR3 sequence is 20 residues long. V gave up 0 bases and J gave up 0 bases, with 21 bases separating them. The germline CDR1 and CDR2 sequences are MNHEY and SVGEGT. CDR3 residues: CASSYSLMSGQIFSNQPQHF. Written as DNA, the CDR3 is TGTGCCAGCAGTTACTCGCTTATGTCCGGACAGATCTTTAGCAATCAGCCCCAGCATTTT.

The chain combines TRBV3-1 (or the pseudogene TRBV3-2) with TRBJ1-4; 9 bases fit TRBD1. V was clipped by 6 bases and J by 7 bases; unmatched bases: 6. The germline V gene has CDR1 LGHDT and CDR2 YNNKEL (reference sequence). The CDR3 sequence is 14 residues long. CDR3 residues: CASSSTGGREKLFF. CDR3 DNA sequence: TGTGCCAGCAGTTCAACAGGGGGCCGTGAAAAACTGTTTTTT.